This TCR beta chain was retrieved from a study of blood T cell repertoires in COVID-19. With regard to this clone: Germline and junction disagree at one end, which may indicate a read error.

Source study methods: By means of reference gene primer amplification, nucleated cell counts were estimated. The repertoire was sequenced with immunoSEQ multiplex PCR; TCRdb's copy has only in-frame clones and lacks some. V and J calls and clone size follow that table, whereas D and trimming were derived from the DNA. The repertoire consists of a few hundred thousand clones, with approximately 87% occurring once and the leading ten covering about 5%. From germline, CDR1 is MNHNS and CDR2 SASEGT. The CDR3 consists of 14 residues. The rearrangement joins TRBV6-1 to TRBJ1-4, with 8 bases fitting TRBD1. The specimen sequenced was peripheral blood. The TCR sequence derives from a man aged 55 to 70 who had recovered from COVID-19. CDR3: CASREGTGSEKLFF. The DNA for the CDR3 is TGTGCCAGCAGAGAAGGGACAGGATCTGAAAAACTGTTTTTT.